The entry below describes one T cell receptor (beta chain). The data stem from a study of T cell changes during pregnancy in multiple sclerosis. The method was immunoSEQ multiplex PCR; TCRdb's version includes in-frame clones alone and lacks a portion of them. This table has about 73,000 clones, over 80% appearing once. The germline gives CDR1 SGHNT, CDR2 YYREEE (reference sequence). There are 15 residues in the CDR3. The V end was cut by 0 bases, the J end by 5 bases, with 9 bases between. This clonotype was sampled from a female donor in good health, enrolled as a control in a pregnancy study. This specimen consisted of peripheral blood, obtained in the third trimester of pregnancy. This chain uses TRBV5-4 with TRBJ1-6; D is undetermined. For the CDR3, the DNA is TGTGCCAGCAGCTTGGAGGCAGGCAATAATTCACCCCTCCACTTT. Encoded protein: CASSLEAGNNSPLHF.